This T cell receptor beta chain was sequenced during a study of cytomegalovirus exposure and HLA in healthy donors. Across the whole study: In an early release, HLA-typed donors contributed tens of millions of unique TCR sequences.

Between the trimmed V and J ends, which lost 3 bases and 3 bases, there was a span of 9 bases. Germline V lookup: CDR1 MDHEN, CDR2 SYDVKM. CDR3 length: 13 residues. A multiplex PCR was run with 60 Vbeta primers and 13 Jbeta primers. Profiled with immunoSEQ multiplex PCR; TCRdb holds only in-frame clones, not every one. The data show about 180,000 clones, 65% to 80% seen once. Study-wide points: Indistinguishability led to the exclusion of some V segments, TRBV6-2 and TRBV6-3 included. Sequencing artifact likely explains a cluster of highly shared sequence variants. In an earlier analysis, about 87% or about 30%: the productive usage of most TCR beta V segments.

Remarks on this clone: Antigen specificity is unknown. Other DNA variants within this sample encode the same CDR3.

The chain has TRBV28 and TRBJ2-7; tentative D call: TRBD1 (5 bases). Input material: PBMCs. This receptor was taken from a young woman in good health and CMV-seropositive. The CDR3 reads CASSLGRVYEQYF. The CDR3 coding sequence is TGTGCCAGCAGTTTGGGCAGGGTCTACGAGCAGTACTTC.